Reported below is one T cell receptor (beta chain). What antigen it recognizes has not been identified. Per-base qualities were not stored, and no clone one base away is much larger. The record originates from a study of T-cell reconstitution after alpha-beta-depleted transplantation in children (dated by TCRdb to 2016 to 2018). With regard to the full study: The study quantitatively tracked T-cell immune reconstitution after TCRalphabeta/CD19-depleted allogeneic hematopoietic cell transplantation in children using TCR repertoire profiling.

The library was obtained by PCR. The instrument given in TCRdb is Illumina HiSeq 2500. Molecular barcoding was employed in the preparation of TCR libraries, with unique molecular identifiers being used to normalize TCRbeta repertoire quantification. TCRdb reprocessed the public reads (quality trimming at Q25 with fastp, clone calling with MiXCR) and kept in-frame beta chains. Each entry is one CDR3 protein sequence, shown with its most common DNA and genes. A total of approximately 390,000 distinct CDR3 sequences appear in this sample, 9.5% to 13% of them only once. The ten largest clones add up to 4.5% to 7% of the sample. CDR1 and CDR2 are drawn from the germline V gene: SGHTA, FQGNSA. Reading from cysteine to phenylalanine, the CDR3 counts 14 amino acids. The kept DNA is CDR3 alone, 42 bases in frame from the first base. V is shortened by 0 bases, J by 5 bases, and the region joining them spans 11 bases.

The chain joins TRBV7-2 to TRBJ2-7; no D gene can be assigned with confidence. The sample here was PBMCs from the stem cell graft donor, taken from the stem cell graft. The clonotype originates from a human donor who donated a stem cell graft to a child with acute myeloid leukemia. The nucleotide sequence reads TGTGCCAGCAGCTTAGCGGTAGGGATGGACGAGCAGTACTTC. This translates into CASSLAVGMDEQYF.